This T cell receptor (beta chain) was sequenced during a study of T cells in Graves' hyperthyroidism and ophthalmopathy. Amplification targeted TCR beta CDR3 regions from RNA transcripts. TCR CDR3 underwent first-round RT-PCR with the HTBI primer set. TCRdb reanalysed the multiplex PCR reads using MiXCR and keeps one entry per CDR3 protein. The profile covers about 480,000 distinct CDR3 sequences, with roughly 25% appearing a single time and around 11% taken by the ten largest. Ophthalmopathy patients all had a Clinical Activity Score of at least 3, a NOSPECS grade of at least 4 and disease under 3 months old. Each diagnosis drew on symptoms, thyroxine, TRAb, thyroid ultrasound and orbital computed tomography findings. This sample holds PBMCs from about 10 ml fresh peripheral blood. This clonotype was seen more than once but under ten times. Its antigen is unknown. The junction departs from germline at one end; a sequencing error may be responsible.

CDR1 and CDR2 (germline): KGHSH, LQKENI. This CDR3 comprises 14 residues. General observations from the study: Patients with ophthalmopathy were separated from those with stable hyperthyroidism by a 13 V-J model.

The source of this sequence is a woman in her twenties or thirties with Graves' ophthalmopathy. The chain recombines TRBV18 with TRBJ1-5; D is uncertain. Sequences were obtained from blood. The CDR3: CASPPLPANQPQHF. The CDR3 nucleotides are TGTGCCAGCCCACCGTTACCAGCCAATCAGCCCCAGCATTTT.